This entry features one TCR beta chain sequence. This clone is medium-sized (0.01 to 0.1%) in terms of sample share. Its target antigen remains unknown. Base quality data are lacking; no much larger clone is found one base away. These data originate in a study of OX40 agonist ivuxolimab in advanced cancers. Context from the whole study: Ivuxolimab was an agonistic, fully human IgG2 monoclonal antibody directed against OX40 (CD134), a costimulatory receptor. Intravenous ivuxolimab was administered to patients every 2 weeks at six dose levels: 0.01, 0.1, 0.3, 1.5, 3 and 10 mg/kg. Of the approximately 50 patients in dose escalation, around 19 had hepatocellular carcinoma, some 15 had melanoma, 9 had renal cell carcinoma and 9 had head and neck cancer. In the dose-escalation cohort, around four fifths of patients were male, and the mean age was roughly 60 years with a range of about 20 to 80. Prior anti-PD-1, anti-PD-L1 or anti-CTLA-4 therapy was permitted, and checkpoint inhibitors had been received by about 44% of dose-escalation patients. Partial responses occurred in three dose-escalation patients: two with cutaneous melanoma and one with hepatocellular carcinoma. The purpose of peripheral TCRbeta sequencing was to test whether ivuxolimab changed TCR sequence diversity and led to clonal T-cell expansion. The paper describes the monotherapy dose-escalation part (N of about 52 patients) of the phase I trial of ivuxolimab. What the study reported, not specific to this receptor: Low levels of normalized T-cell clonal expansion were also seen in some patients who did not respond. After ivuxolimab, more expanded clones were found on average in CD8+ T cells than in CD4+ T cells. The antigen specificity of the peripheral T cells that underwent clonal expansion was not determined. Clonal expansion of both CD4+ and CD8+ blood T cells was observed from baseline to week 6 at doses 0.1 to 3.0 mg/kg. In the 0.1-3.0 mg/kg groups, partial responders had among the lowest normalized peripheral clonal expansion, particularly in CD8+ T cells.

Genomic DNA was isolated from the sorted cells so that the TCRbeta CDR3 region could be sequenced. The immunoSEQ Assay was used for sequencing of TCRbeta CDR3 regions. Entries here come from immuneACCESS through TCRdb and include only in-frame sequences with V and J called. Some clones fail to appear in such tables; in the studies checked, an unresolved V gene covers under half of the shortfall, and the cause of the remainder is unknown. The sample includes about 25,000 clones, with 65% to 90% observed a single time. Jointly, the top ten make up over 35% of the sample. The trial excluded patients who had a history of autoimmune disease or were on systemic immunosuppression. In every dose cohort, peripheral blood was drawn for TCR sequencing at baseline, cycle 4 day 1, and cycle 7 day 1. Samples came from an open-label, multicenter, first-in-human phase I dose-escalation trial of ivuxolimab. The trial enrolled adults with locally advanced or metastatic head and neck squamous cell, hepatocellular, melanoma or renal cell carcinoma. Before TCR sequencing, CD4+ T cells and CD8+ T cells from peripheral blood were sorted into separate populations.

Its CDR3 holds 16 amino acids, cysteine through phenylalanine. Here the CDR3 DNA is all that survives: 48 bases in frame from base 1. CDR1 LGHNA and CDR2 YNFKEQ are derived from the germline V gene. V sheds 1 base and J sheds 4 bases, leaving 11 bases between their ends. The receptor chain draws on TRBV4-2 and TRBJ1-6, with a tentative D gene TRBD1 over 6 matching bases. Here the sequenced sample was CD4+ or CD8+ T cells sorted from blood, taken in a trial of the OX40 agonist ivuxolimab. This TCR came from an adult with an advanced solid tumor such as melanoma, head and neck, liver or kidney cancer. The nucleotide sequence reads TGTGCCAGCAGCCAAGTTGGGGGGCAGTATAATTCACCCCTCCACTTT. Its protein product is CASSQVGGQYNSPLHF.